The sequence of this T cell receptor (beta chain) was determined in a study of cytomegalovirus exposure and HLA in healthy donors. Study in general: As released early, the data held 80 million to 90 million unique TCRs from HLA-typed donors.

In germline, CDR1 is MNHNS, CDR2 SASEGT. V lost 10 bases to trimming and J lost 4 bases; unmatched junction nucleotides: 14. This CDR3 contains 15 residues. Study-wide points: Further analysis, carried out later, found HLA-associated TCR beta chains more clonally expanded than equally common other chains.

The PCR had 60 Vbeta and 13 Jbeta primers. Assay used: immunoSEQ multiplex PCR; TCRdb lists only in-frame clones, some missing. The top ten clones hold 7.8% of a sample with about 100,000 clones, 55% to 85% of them seen once. Concerning this clone itself: Its antigen is not identified.

Sequencing used PBMCs. V gene TRBV6-1 combines with J gene TRBJ1-2, with 8 bases lining up with TRBD1. The sequence came from a man younger than 40 in good health and CMV-seronegative. In DNA form, the CDR3 reads TGTGCCACCGCGTTGCGAGGACAGGGATCCTATGGCTACACCTTC. Translated: CATALRGQGSYGYTF.